This TCR beta chain was retrieved from a study of T cells after yellow fever vaccination. Via MiXCR, TCRdb re-called the 5' RACE reads, giving one row per CDR3 protein. The sample lists over 110,000 distinct CDR3 sequences, 7.7% occurring once. In its sample, this clonotype was seen a few times. Its antigen is not known. The germline V gene encodes CDR1 DFQATT and CDR2 SNEGSKA (reference sequence). V dropped 1 base and J dropped 4 bases, with 9 bases sitting between them. The CDR3 length is 13 residues. Points from the study as a whole: On re-exposure, the response was weaker but peaked faster, at day 5 versus 15. Clones from primary vaccination mostly reappeared after the booster (around 96% CD4, just over 85% CD8).

The sequence came from a young man who received the YFV17D yellow fever vaccine. This sequence joins TRBV20-1 and TRBJ2-3; D ambiguous. The sample consisted of CD4+ T cells sorted from PBMCs, taken 5 days after the yellow fever booster vaccination. The CDR3 DNA sequence: TGCAGTGCTAGAGGTTCCCGAGCAGATACGCAGTATTTT. Its translation: CSARGSRADTQYF.